This T cell receptor beta chain came from a study of cytomegalovirus exposure and HLA in healthy donors. In regard to this clone: What it binds is not known.

PCR primers comprised 60 Vbeta and 13 Jbeta primers. Using immunoSEQ multiplex PCR, the repertoire was profiled, and TCRdb retains in-frame clones only, with some absent. Among approximately 150,000 clones, 68% were seen once, and the ten largest hold 1.4% to 1.5%. The CDR3 extends over 15 amino acids. V shed 2 bases and J shed 0 bases, with 8 bases lying between them. CDR1 MDHEN and CDR2 SYDVKM come from the germline V gene. Findings and limits, study-wide: It was assumed in the presence/absence analyses that sequencing depth was roughly uniform across donors.

The specimen sequenced was PBMCs. The chain is built from TRBV28 and TRBJ1-3, with D unresolved. The TCR comes from a man aged 50-59 years in good health and CMV-seronegative. The CDR3 sequence is CASSLEGTSGNTIYF. The CDR3 nucleotides read TGTGCCAGCAGTTTAGAGGGAACCTCTGGAAACACCATATATTTT.